The 21 T cell receptor beta chains in this list originate from one sample, sequenced in a study of blood T cell repertoires in COVID-19. Sequenced by immunoSEQ multiplex PCR; TCRdb stores in-frame clones only, minus some. This sample yields tens of thousands of clones, of which more than 75% are seen a single time; about 7% belongs to the top ten. Sequencing used peripheral blood. These receptors all stem from a human donor with active COVID-19. The donor label of this sample is uncertain.

The rearrangement joins TRBV15 to TRBJ1-2; 8 bases agree with TRBD1. The CDR3 spans 15 residues. Per the germline V gene, CDR1 is LNHNV and CDR2 is YYDKDF (reference sequence). The junction had 5 bases not matched to a gene; V was cut back by 0 bases and J by 5 bases. The CDR3 DNA sequence: TGTGCCACCAGCAGAGACAGGGGGCAGAATTATGGCTACACCTTC. Protein sequence: CATSRDRGQNYGYTF.

In DNA form, the CDR3 reads TGTGCCAGCAGCGTAGACCCGACAGGGGAACGCGAGCAGTACTTC. Translated, it gives CASSVDPTGEREQYF. The chain has TRBV9 and TRBJ2-7, with 8 positions matching TRBD1. V lost 0 bases and J lost 6; bases outside the gene matches: 8. Germline lookup yields CDR1 SGDLS and CDR2 YYNGEE. The CDR3 covers 15 residues.

V gene TRBV28 combines with J gene TRBJ2-6; D is ambiguous. Trimming removed 5 bases at V and 1 base at J, with 21 bases between. Germline lookup yields CDR1 MDHEN and CDR2 SYDVKM. The CDR3 is 19 amino acids. The CDR3 loop reads CASSKTLGLIESGANVLTF. As DNA, the CDR3 is TGTGCCAGCAGTAAGACGCTGGGCTTAATAGAATCTGGGGCCAACGTCCTGACTTTC.

This rearrangement joins TRBV19 to TRBJ2-3, with TRBD1 matching over 7 bases. The germline gives CDR1 LNHDA, CDR2 SQIVND (reference sequence). This CDR3 has 15 amino acids. V shed 5 bases, J shed 0 bases, and the junction held 5 bases outside the gene matches. The CDR3 DNA reads as TGTGCCAGTAGTTCCGGACAGGTTAGCACAGATACGCAGTATTTT. Translated: CASSSGQVSTDTQYF.

The gene calls are TRBV19 and TRBJ2-1; D is perhaps TRBD1 (6 bases). The V gene lost 5 bases and the J gene lost 0 bases, with 11 bases spanning the gap. Germline values: CDR1 LNHDA, CDR2 SQIVND (reference sequence). The CDR3 extends over 15 amino acids. The CDR3 here is CASSPDRPSYNEQFF. For the CDR3, the DNA is TGTGCCAGTAGTCCGGACAGACCCTCCTACAATGAGCAGTTCTTC. Combining the CDR3 with reference TRBV19 and TRBJ2-1 gives the whole variable domain DGGITQSPKYLFRKEGQNVTLSCEQNLNHDAMYWYRQDPGQGLRLIYYSQIVNDFQKGDIAEGYSVSREKKESFPLTVTSAQKNPTAFYLCASSPDRPSYNEQFFGPGTRLTVL.

The chain recombines TRBV27 with TRBJ1-1; no firm D call. Germline values: CDR1 MNHEY, CDR2 SMNVEV (reference sequence). This CDR3 comprises 15 residues. Between the trimmed V and J ends, which lost 4 bases and 0 bases, there was a span of 12 bases. The CDR3 DNA is TGTGCCAGCAGTTCCCATGGAGATTTGAACACTGAAGCTTTCTTT. The encoded protein is CASSSHGDLNTEAFF.

CDR3 coding DNA: TGTGCCACCAGCAGAGATGGGAGACAGGGGGAGGGTGGCTACACCTTC. Its protein is CATSRDGRQGEGGYTF. The chain has TRBV15 and TRBJ1-2; 9 bases fit TRBD1. V was clipped by 0 bases and J by 7 bases; unmatched bases: 9. Germline values: CDR1 LNHNV, CDR2 YYDKDF (reference sequence). The CDR3 contains 16 residues. The whole variable domain, remainder taken from reference TRBV15 and TRBJ1-2, is DAMVIQNPRYQVTQFGKPVTLSCSQTLNHNVMYWYQQKSSQAPKLLFHYYDKDFNNEADTPDNFQSRRPNTSFCFLDIRSPGLGDTAMYLCATSRDGRQGEGGYTFGSGTRLTVV.

V usage is TRBV7-2 and J usage is TRBJ2-5; a possible D gene is TRBD2 (6 bases). Trimming shortened V by 5 bases and J by 5 bases, and 21 bases separated the two germline ends. There are 16 residues in the CDR3. Per the germline V gene, CDR1 is SGHTA and CDR2 is FQGNSA. The CDR3 region has the DNA TGTGCCAGCAGCCTAAGAGGGGCAGGGAGGTATGAGACCCAGTACTTC. Protein sequence: CASSLRGAGRYETQYF.

This chain joins TRBV30 and TRBJ1-1; D gene uncertain. The CDR3 loop spans 14 amino acids. Germline V gene sequence: CDR1 GTSNPN, CDR2 SVGIG (reference sequence). Trimming left V 5 bases short and J 3 bases short, with 16 bases between. The CDR3 sequence is CAWYRAGSYTEAFF. The CDR3 DNA is TGTGCCTGGTATCGCGCCGGGAGCTACACTGAAGCTTTCTTT.

The rearrangement joins TRBV6-5 to TRBJ2-1; 8 bases map to TRBD2. The CDR3 has 15 amino acids. Trimming at V came to 10 bases and at J to 8 bases, leaving 16 bases not matched to a gene. Germline CDR1 reads MNHEY; CDR2 reads SVGAGI. This CDR3 is CANRTAQRGYYEQFF. The CDR3 bases are TGTGCCAACCGAACGGCCCAGCGGGGGTATTATGAGCAGTTCTTC.

The sample holds one count of this clone. V usage is TRBV6-2 or TRBV6-3 and J usage is TRBJ2-1; D call uncertain. Germline-derived CDR1 and CDR2 are MNHEY and SVGEGT. V was clipped by 6 bases and J by 5 bases, with 11 bases between them. The CDR3 runs 13 residues. The CDR3 coding sequence is TGTGCCAGCAGCCTCCACACCGACAATGAGCAGTTCTTC. This sequence encodes CASSLHTDNEQFF.

This clone has only a few counts. The chain combines TRBV25-1 with TRBJ1-6; D perhaps matches TRBD1 (6 bases). The CDR3 is 16 amino acids. V was cut by 4 bases and J by 4 bases, with 14 bases left in between. Germline lookup yields CDR1 MGHDK and CDR2 SYGVNS. For the CDR3, the DNA is TGTGCCAGCAGTGGAGCCGGGACAACTTATAATTCACCCCTCCACTTT. Residues: CASSGAGTTYNSPLHF. The whole variable domain, filled in from reference TRBV25-1 and TRBJ1-6, reads EADIYQTPRYLVIGTGKKITLECSQTMGHDKMYWYQQDPGMELHLIHYSYGVNSTEKGDLSSESTVSRIRTEHFPLTLESARPSHTSQYLCASSGAGTTYNSPLHFGNGTRLTVT.

The chain uses TRBV6-1 and TRBJ2-1; tentative D call: TRBD1 (5 bases). Germline V gene sequence: CDR1 MNHNS, CDR2 SASEGT. This CDR3 is 14 amino acids long. Trimming shortened V by 2 bases and J by 6 bases, and 11 bases separated the two germline ends. As DNA, the CDR3 is TGTGCCAGCAGTGAATGGCAGGGCGGCAATGAGCAGTTCTTC. Its translation: CASSEWQGGNEQFF.

This clone was counted between two and nine times. The genes are TRBV23-1 and TRBJ2-7, with TRBD2 as a possible D gene (5 bases). TRBV23-1 is labeled an ORF, and its function is uncertain. This CDR3 comprises 13 residues. V lost 3 bases and J 5 bases, leaving 11 bases between the germline ends. CDR3 sequence: CASSHPRVHEQYF. The DNA of the CDR3 is TGCGCCAGCAGTCATCCGAGGGTTCACGAGCAGTACTTC.

This clone was counted only a few times. The J gene is TRBJ1-1, the V gene TRBV19; D uncertain. Trimming removed 6 bases at V and 0 bases at J, with 5 bases between. Germline V lookup: CDR1 LNHDA, CDR2 SQIVND (reference sequence). CDR3 length: 12 residues. This chain's CDR3 is CASSEVNTEAFF. The CDR3 bases are TGTGCCAGTAGCGAGGTGAACACTGAAGCTTTCTTT.

This chain uses TRBV27 with TRBJ1-1; 7 bases map to TRBD1. The CDR3 length is 14 residues. V was pared by 2 bases and J by 4 bases, with 4 bases of the junction left unmatched. Germline-derived CDR1 and CDR2 are MNHEY and SMNVEV (reference sequence). In nucleotides, the CDR3 is TGTGCCAGCAGTTTAAGGCAGGGGGGCACTGAAGCTTTCTTT. It is translated as CASSLRQGGTEAFF.

This rearrangement joins TRBV3-1 (or the pseudogene TRBV3-2) to TRBJ1-2, with TRBD1 matching 8 bases. This CDR3 comprises 15 residues. Germline V gives CDR1 LGHDT, CDR2 YNNKEL (reference sequence). V shed 4 bases and J 6 bases; nucleotides not matched to a gene: 10. The CDR3 loop reads CASSLRQGFSNGYTF. The CDR3 coding sequence is TGTGCCAGCAGCCTCAGACAGGGGTTCTCTAATGGCTACACCTTC.

V and J are TRBV28 and TRBJ1-4; unclear D gene. In germline, CDR1 is MDHEN, CDR2 SYDVKM. The CDR3 totals 14 residues. The V end lost 6 bases, the J end lost 8 bases, and 16 bases lay between the germline ends. The CDR3 DNA reads TGTGCCAGCAGAACCGGAGGAGGCTGGGAAAAACTGTTTTTT. Protein: CASRTGGGWEKLFF.

This chain joins TRBV11-3 and TRBJ2-7, with 9 bases lining up with TRBD2. Germline V gene sequence: CDR1 SGHNT, CDR2 YENEEA. With 3 bases clipped from V and 4 bases from J, the junction kept 4 bases outside the gene matches. The CDR3 has 14 amino acids. The CDR3 spells CASSLAGGPYEQYF. The CDR3 bases are TGTGCCAGCAGCTTGGCGGGGGGGCCATACGAGCAGTACTTC.

The CDR3 here is CATSDLTGELFF. The CDR3 DNA sequence: TGTGCCACCAGTGATCTAACCGGGGAGCTGTTTTTT. The chain has TRBV24-1 and TRBJ2-2; D is unresolved. V was trimmed by 3 bases and J by 5 bases, leaving 3 bases between them. Germline-derived CDR1 and CDR2 are KGHDR and SFDVKD. The CDR3 covers 12 residues.

This chain uses TRBV5-1 with TRBJ2-7, with 7 positions matching TRBD2. After removal of 3 bases from V and 3 bases from J, the junction contained 0 bases not matched to a gene. Germline V CDR1 and CDR2: SGHRS, YFSETQ. The CDR3 extends over 12 amino acids. The CDR3 spells CASSWGGYEQYF. DNA of the CDR3: TGCGCCAGCAGCTGGGGGGGCTACGAGCAGTACTTC.